This TCR beta chain was retrieved from a study of CD8 T cells in ankylosing spondylitis. Whole-study findings and limits: Earlier literature documents some of the motif variants in reactive arthritis synovial fluid and blood. Within ankylosing spondylitis blood, a TCR beta motif made up of several highly homologous variants appeared to be characteristic.

This clonotype has more than one count but fewer than ten. Its antigen is as yet unknown. CDR1 and CDR2 (germline): SGHTA, FQGNSA. The V gene lost 3 bases and the J gene lost 0 bases, with 12 bases spanning the gap. The CDR3 length is 15 residues. Using quantitative 5'-RACE with molecular barcodes, the authors made TCR beta libraries. Using its own MiXCR run on the 5' RACE reads, TCRdb lists one record per CDR3 protein. Of fewer than 35,000 distinct CDR3 sequences in the sample, 30% were seen once. J is TRBJ2-7 and V is TRBV7-2, with D tentatively TRBD2 (5 bases). Input material: synovial fluid, either unsorted or a sorted T cell fraction (not recorded which). The origin of this receptor is a male donor with ankylosing spondylitis. The CDR3 protein is CASSLIPSGSYEQYF. In nucleotides, the CDR3 is TGTGCCAGCAGCTTGATCCCCAGCGGCTCCTACGAGCAGTACTTC. Using reference TRBV7-2 and TRBJ2-7 for the parts outside the CDR3, the full variable domain is GAGVSQSPSNKVTEKGKDVELRCDPISGHTALYWYRQSLGQGLEFLIYFQGNSAPDKSGLPSDRFSAERTGGSVSTLTIQRTQQEDSAVYLCASSLIPSGSYEQYFGPGTRLTVT.